This is a list of T cell receptor beta chains from one sample in a study of T cells after yellow fever vaccination. TCRdb re-called the 5' RACE reads with MiXCR, one entry per CDR3 protein. The sample comprises a few hundred thousand distinct CDR3 sequences, around 5.3% of which are singletons, and roughly 3.3% rests with the top ten. The sample was CD4+ T cells sorted from PBMCs, taken on the day of the yellow fever booster vaccination. The receptors originated from a man younger than 35 who received the YFV17D yellow fever vaccine. Both conserved end residues are part of each CDR3. The D gene is left open where the match is weak. Expanded clones get a size class; other rows say once, few or many, or leave the size out.

j_call: TRBJ2-3
clone_size: few
d_call: NA
v_call: TRBV20-1
cdr3_aa: CSAPRGIAWGSADTQYF
cdr3_nt: TGCAGTGCTCCCCGAGGGATAGCTTGGGGAAGCGCAGATACGCAGTATTTT

j_call: TRBJ2-2
clone_size: many
d_call: NA
v_call: TRBV5-1
cdr3_aa: CASSLDGNTGELFF
cdr3_nt: TGCGCCAGCAGCTTGGACGGGAACACCGGGGAGCTGTTTTTT

j_call: TRBJ1-6
clone_size: few
d_call: NA
v_call: TRBV4-1
cdr3_aa: CASKDSEYYNSPLHF
cdr3_nt: TGCGCCAGCAAGGACAGTGAATACTATAATTCACCCCTCCACTTT

j_call: TRBJ2-3
clone_size: few
d_call: NA
v_call: TRBV27
cdr3_aa: CASSLFAMSGGSTDTQYF
cdr3_nt: TGTGCCAGCAGTTTATTTGCAATGTCGGGGGGCAGCACAGATACGCAGTATTTT

j_call: TRBJ2-3
clone_size: NA
d_call: NA
v_call: TRBV9
cdr3_aa: CASSVAGGPSPQYF
cdr3_nt: TGTGCCAGCAGCGTAGCCGGGGGGCCCTCTCCGCAGTATTTT

j_call: TRBJ1-1
clone_size: NA
d_call: NA
v_call: TRBV5-4
cdr3_aa: CASSPGGTLNTEAFF
cdr3_nt: TGTGCCAGCAGCCCCGGGGGGACCCTGAACACTGAAGCTTTCTTT

j_call: TRBJ1-1
clone_size: few
d_call: NA
v_call: TRBV7-2
cdr3_aa: CASSSFAQAGDTMNTEAFF
cdr3_nt: TGTGCCAGCAGCTCGTTTGCGCAGGCCGGTGACACGATGAACACTGAAGCTTTCTTT

j_call: TRBJ1-6
clone_size: few
d_call: NA
v_call: TRBV28
cdr3_aa: CASSSAGTGSSPLHF
cdr3_nt: TGTGCCAGCAGCTCAGCGGGGACTGGCAGCTCACCCCTCCACTTT

j_call: TRBJ2-5
clone_size: many
d_call: TRBD2
v_call: TRBV10-3
cdr3_aa: CAIRTSGGEETQYF
cdr3_nt: TGTGCCATCAGGACTAGCGGGGGTGAAGAGACCCAGTACTTC

j_call: TRBJ2-7
clone_size: many
d_call: NA
v_call: TRBV10-3
cdr3_aa: CAIRDKAGEQYF
cdr3_nt: TGTGCCATCAGAGACAAGGCGGGGGAGCAGTACTTC

j_call: TRBJ1-1
clone_size: many
d_call: NA
v_call: TRBV12-3/TRBV12-4
cdr3_aa: CASSFARGTEAFF
cdr3_nt: TGTGCCAGCAGCTTCGCCCGGGGAACTGAAGCTTTCTTT

j_call: TRBJ2-7
clone_size: few
d_call: NA
v_call: TRBV6-2/TRBV6-3
cdr3_aa: CASSYPLSASYEQYF
cdr3_nt: TGTGCCAGCAGTTACCCGCTCTCGGCTAGTTACGAGCAGTACTTC

j_call: TRBJ2-4
clone_size: NA
d_call: NA
v_call: TRBV9
cdr3_aa: CASGAHKNIQYF
cdr3_nt: TGTGCCAGCGGAGCCCACAAAAACATTCAGTACTTC

j_call: TRBJ2-1
clone_size: NA
d_call: TRBD1
v_call: TRBV7-2
cdr3_aa: CASSNPSQTGRLNEQFF
cdr3_nt: TGTGCCAGCAGCAACCCATCCCAGACAGGGCGTCTCAATGAGCAGTTCTTC

j_call: TRBJ1-5
clone_size: NA
d_call: NA
v_call: TRBV7-2
cdr3_aa: CASSLWWGLGWPQHF
cdr3_nt: TGTGCCAGCAGCTTATGGTGGGGGTTGGGGTGGCCCCAGCATTTT

j_call: TRBJ1-5
clone_size: many
d_call: NA
v_call: TRBV7-2
cdr3_aa: CASSLVNQPQHF
cdr3_nt: TGTGCCAGCAGCTTAGTGAATCAGCCCCAGCATTTT

j_call: TRBJ1-3
clone_size: NA
d_call: NA
v_call: TRBV5-1
cdr3_aa: CASSLGSFSGNTIYF
cdr3_nt: TGCGCCAGCAGCTTGGGATCCTTCTCTGGAAACACCATATATTTT

j_call: TRBJ1-2
clone_size: NA
d_call: NA
v_call: TRBV15
cdr3_aa: CATSNPGVNYGYTF
cdr3_nt: TGTGCCACCAGCAACCCGGGGGTGAACTATGGCTACACCTTC

j_call: TRBJ1-5
clone_size: NA
d_call: TRBD1
v_call: TRBV19
cdr3_aa: CASRWTGVGQPQHF
cdr3_nt: TGTGCCAGTAGATGGACAGGGGTAGGTCAGCCCCAGCATTTT

j_call: TRBJ1-1
clone_size: many
d_call: NA
v_call: TRBV29-1
cdr3_aa: CSVGGRLNTEAFF
cdr3_nt: TGCAGCGTGGGGGGACGCCTGAACACTGAAGCTTTCTTT

j_call: TRBJ2-3
clone_size: NA
d_call: NA
v_call: TRBV12-3/TRBV12-4
cdr3_aa: CASSLIWVGTDTQYF
cdr3_nt: TGTGCCAGCAGTCTCATATGGGTCGGCACAGATACGCAGTATTTT

j_call: TRBJ2-3
clone_size: many
d_call: NA
v_call: TRBV5-1
cdr3_aa: CASSFDMTNTDTQYF
cdr3_nt: TGCGCCAGCAGCTTCGACATGACCAACACAGATACGCAGTATTTT

j_call: TRBJ1-2
clone_size: many
d_call: NA
v_call: TRBV27
cdr3_aa: CASSRQRGGSGYTF
cdr3_nt: TGTGCCAGCAGTCGACAGAGGGGGGGCTCTGGCTACACCTTC

j_call: TRBJ2-5
clone_size: few
d_call: NA
v_call: TRBV6-2/TRBV6-3
cdr3_aa: CASSYVGPAGQETQYF
cdr3_nt: TGTGCCAGCAGTTACGTCGGCCCCGCGGGCCAAGAGACCCAGTACTTC

j_call: TRBJ1-4
clone_size: NA
d_call: NA
v_call: TRBV12-3/TRBV12-4
cdr3_aa: CASSLRGNNEKLFF
cdr3_nt: TGTGCCAGCAGTTTACGTGGGAATAATGAAAAACTGTTTTTT

j_call: TRBJ1-2
clone_size: NA
d_call: TRBD1
v_call: TRBV7-2
cdr3_aa: CASSRYGQGDGYTF
cdr3_nt: TGTGCCAGCAGCCGTTACGGACAGGGAGATGGCTACACCTTC

j_call: TRBJ2-2
clone_size: few
d_call: TRBD1
v_call: TRBV28
cdr3_aa: CASSYLRGRVTGELFF
cdr3_nt: TGTGCCAGCAGCTACCTCAGGGGGCGGGTCACCGGGGAGCTGTTTTTT

j_call: TRBJ2-7
clone_size: many
d_call: NA
v_call: TRBV5-6
cdr3_aa: CASSIGQGGEQYF
cdr3_nt: TGTGCCAGCAGCATAGGACAGGGAGGGGAGCAGTACTTC

j_call: TRBJ1-1
clone_size: NA
d_call: NA
v_call: TRBV7-3
cdr3_aa: CASSLQGHTEAFF
cdr3_nt: TGTGCCAGCAGCCTACAGGGACACACTGAAGCTTTCTTT

j_call: TRBJ1-6
clone_size: few
d_call: TRBD1
v_call: TRBV20-1
cdr3_aa: CSARDARDRTFWSNSPLHF
cdr3_nt: TGCAGTGCTAGAGATGCCCGGGACAGGACGTTTTGGAGTAATTCACCCCTCCACTTT

j_call: TRBJ1-5
clone_size: NA
d_call: NA
v_call: TRBV27
cdr3_aa: CASSSGNGGPQHF
cdr3_nt: TGTGCCAGCAGTAGTGGGAACGGAGGGCCCCAGCATTTT

j_call: TRBJ2-7
clone_size: many
d_call: TRBD1
v_call: TRBV10-3
cdr3_aa: CAIGGQQPFYEQYF
cdr3_nt: TGTGCCATCGGGGGACAGCAGCCCTTCTACGAGCAGTACTTC

j_call: TRBJ2-5
clone_size: NA
d_call: NA
v_call: TRBV5-6
cdr3_aa: CASSRAPEETQYF
cdr3_nt: TGTGCCAGCAGCCGCGCGCCGGAAGAGACCCAGTACTTC

j_call: TRBJ1-4
clone_size: NA
d_call: NA
v_call: TRBV19
cdr3_aa: CATKGGATNEKLFF
cdr3_nt: TGTGCCACCAAAGGCGGGGCAACTAATGAAAAACTGTTTTTT

j_call: TRBJ2-1
clone_size: NA
d_call: NA
v_call: TRBV5-6
cdr3_aa: CASTRGISSSYNEQFF
cdr3_nt: TGTGCCAGCACTCGAGGGATCTCCAGCTCCTACAATGAGCAGTTCTTC

j_call: TRBJ1-6
clone_size: few
d_call: NA
v_call: TRBV5-1
cdr3_aa: CASSLADGAGRNSPLHF
cdr3_nt: TGCGCCAGCAGCTTGGCAGACGGGGCCGGACGTAATTCACCCCTCCACTTT

j_call: TRBJ2-3
clone_size: few
d_call: TRBD2
v_call: TRBV4-2
cdr3_aa: CASSPLSGGRDTQYF
cdr3_nt: TGTGCCAGCAGCCCCCTTAGCGGGGGGCGTGATACGCAGTATTTT

j_call: TRBJ1-1
clone_size: NA
d_call: NA
v_call: TRBV2
cdr3_aa: CARVVGRNTEAFF
cdr3_nt: TGTGCCAGGGTGGTGGGGAGGAACACTGAAGCTTTCTTT

j_call: TRBJ1-5
clone_size: NA
d_call: TRBD1
v_call: TRBV7-9
cdr3_aa: CASSLGTGVNQPQHF
cdr3_nt: TGTGCCAGCAGCTTAGGGACAGGGGTGAATCAGCCCCAGCATTTT

j_call: TRBJ2-5
clone_size: NA
d_call: NA
v_call: TRBV7-8
cdr3_aa: CASSPPIEETQYF
cdr3_nt: TGTGCCAGCAGCCCGCCGATTGAGGAGACCCAGTACTTC

j_call: TRBJ1-6
clone_size: many
d_call: TRBD1
v_call: TRBV4-1
cdr3_aa: CASSRQDREEPLHF
cdr3_nt: TGCGCCAGCAGCCGCCAGGACAGGGAGGAACCCCTCCACTTT

j_call: TRBJ1-1
clone_size: NA
d_call: NA
v_call: TRBV5-4
cdr3_aa: CASSSGGAGAWNTEAFF
cdr3_nt: TGTGCCAGCAGCTCGGGGGGGGCAGGGGCCTGGAACACTGAAGCTTTCTTT

j_call: TRBJ2-1
clone_size: NA
d_call: NA
v_call: TRBV18
cdr3_aa: CASSPPGVDEQFF
cdr3_nt: TGTGCCAGCTCACCACCCGGGGTCGATGAGCAGTTCTTC

j_call: TRBJ2-7
clone_size: few
d_call: TRBD2
v_call: TRBV5-1
cdr3_aa: CASSLGTSSYEQYF
cdr3_nt: TGCGCCAGCAGCTTGGGGACTAGCTCCTACGAGCAGTACTTC

j_call: TRBJ2-3
clone_size: many
d_call: NA
v_call: TRBV7-8
cdr3_aa: CASSVREVSTDTQYF
cdr3_nt: TGTGCCAGCAGCGTCAGAGAAGTAAGCACAGATACGCAGTATTTT

j_call: TRBJ2-5
clone_size: many
d_call: NA
v_call: TRBV30
cdr3_aa: CAGEPPSGEETQYF
cdr3_nt: TGTGCCGGGGAACCGCCATCAGGGGAAGAGACCCAGTACTTC

j_call: TRBJ1-6
clone_size: many
d_call: NA
v_call: TRBV4-2
cdr3_aa: CASSQGPGQGDSPLHF
cdr3_nt: TGTGCCAGCAGCCAGGGCCCGGGACAAGGAGATTCACCCCTCCACTTT

j_call: TRBJ2-5
clone_size: few
d_call: TRBD2
v_call: TRBV6-5
cdr3_aa: CASSPSSSGPSPYF
cdr3_nt: TGTGCCAGCAGTCCCTCCTCTAGCGGCCCCTCTCCGTACTTC

j_call: TRBJ2-7
clone_size: NA
d_call: NA
v_call: TRBV30
cdr3_aa: CAWSVDPGRIYEQYF
cdr3_nt: TGTGCCTGGAGTGTAGACCCGGGACGAATCTACGAGCAGTACTTC

j_call: TRBJ2-2
clone_size: NA
d_call: TRBD1
v_call: TRBV5-1
cdr3_aa: CASSLIQGAIGELFF
cdr3_nt: TGCGCCAGCAGCTTGATCCAGGGGGCGATCGGGGAGCTGTTTTTT

j_call: TRBJ1-5
clone_size: many
d_call: TRBD1
v_call: TRBV7-2
cdr3_aa: CASSLAQGGNQPQHF
cdr3_nt: TGTGCCAGCAGCTTAGCCCAGGGGGGGAATCAGCCCCAGCATTTT

j_call: TRBJ2-2
clone_size: NA
d_call: NA
v_call: TRBV4-2
cdr3_aa: CASSQAGAGELFF
cdr3_nt: TGTGCCAGCAGCCAAGCAGGGGCCGGGGAGCTGTTTTTT

j_call: TRBJ2-1
clone_size: NA
d_call: NA
v_call: TRBV7-9
cdr3_aa: CASSSLGENEQFF
cdr3_nt: TGTGCCAGCAGCTCTCTGGGGGAGAATGAGCAGTTCTTC

j_call: TRBJ1-2
clone_size: many
d_call: NA
v_call: TRBV7-6
cdr3_aa: CASSLEGYYGYTF
cdr3_nt: TGTGCCAGCAGTTTGGAGGGATACTATGGCTACACCTTC

j_call: TRBJ1-5
clone_size: NA
d_call: NA
v_call: TRBV9
cdr3_aa: CASSPRRDGNQPQHF
cdr3_nt: TGTGCCAGCAGCCCCCGCAGGGATGGCAATCAGCCCCAGCATTTT

j_call: TRBJ1-2
clone_size: NA
d_call: NA
v_call: TRBV6-1
cdr3_aa: CASQLMGRGDYGYTF
cdr3_nt: TGTGCCAGCCAACTCATGGGACGGGGAGACTATGGCTACACCTTC

j_call: TRBJ1-4
clone_size: few
d_call: NA
v_call: TRBV4-2
cdr3_aa: CASSQVWDATNEKLFF
cdr3_nt: TGTGCCAGCAGCCAAGTCTGGGATGCAACTAATGAAAAACTGTTTTTT

j_call: TRBJ2-5
clone_size: many
d_call: NA
v_call: TRBV4-1
cdr3_aa: CASSQEPTSTFGGTQYF
cdr3_nt: TGCGCCAGCAGCCAAGAGCCCACAAGCACCTTTGGGGGGACCCAGTACTTC

j_call: TRBJ1-1
clone_size: many
d_call: NA
v_call: TRBV4-3
cdr3_aa: CASSQDFPGAAFF
cdr3_nt: TGCGCCAGCAGCCAAGATTTCCCTGGGGCGGCTTTCTTT